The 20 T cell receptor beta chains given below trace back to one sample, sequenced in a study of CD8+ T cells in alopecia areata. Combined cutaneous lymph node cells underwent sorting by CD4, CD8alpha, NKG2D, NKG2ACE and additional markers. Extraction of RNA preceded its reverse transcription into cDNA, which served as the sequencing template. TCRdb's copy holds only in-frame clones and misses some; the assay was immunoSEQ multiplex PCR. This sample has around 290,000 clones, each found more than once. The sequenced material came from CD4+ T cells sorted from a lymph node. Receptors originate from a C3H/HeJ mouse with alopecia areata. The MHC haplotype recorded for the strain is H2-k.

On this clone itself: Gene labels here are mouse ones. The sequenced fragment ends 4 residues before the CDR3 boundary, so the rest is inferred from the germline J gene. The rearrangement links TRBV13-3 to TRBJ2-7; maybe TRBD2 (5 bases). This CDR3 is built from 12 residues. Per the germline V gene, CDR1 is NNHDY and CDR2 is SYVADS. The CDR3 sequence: CASSDVGYEQYF. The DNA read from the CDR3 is TGTGCCAGCAGTGATGTGGGGTAT.

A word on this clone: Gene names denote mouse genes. The chain's CDR3 is CASSDWGGINTGQLYF. CDR3 DNA (partial): TGTGCCAGCAGTGACTGGGGGGGAATCAACACCGGG. The genes are TRBV13-3 and TRBJ2-2; 9 nucleotides agree with TRBD2. Coverage ceases 4 residues before the CDR3 finishes, and the germline J gene fills in the end. With V trimmed by 2 bases and J by 2 bases, 4 bases remained unmatched. The CDR3 length is 16 residues. From germline, CDR1 is NNHDY and CDR2 SYVADS.

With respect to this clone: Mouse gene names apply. The CDR3 protein is CASSDGGHSNTEVFF. Incomplete CDR3 DNA: TGTGCCAGCAGTGATGGAGGACACTCAAACACA. The V call is TRBV13-1, the J call TRBJ1-1, with a weak D call TRBD1 (5 bases). Read coverage stops 4 residues before the CDR3 terminus; the germline J gene supplies the remainder. The V gene lost 0 bases and the J gene lost 0 bases, with 9 bases spanning the gap. Germline V gives CDR1 NSHNY, CDR2 SYGAGN. The CDR3 is 15 residues long.

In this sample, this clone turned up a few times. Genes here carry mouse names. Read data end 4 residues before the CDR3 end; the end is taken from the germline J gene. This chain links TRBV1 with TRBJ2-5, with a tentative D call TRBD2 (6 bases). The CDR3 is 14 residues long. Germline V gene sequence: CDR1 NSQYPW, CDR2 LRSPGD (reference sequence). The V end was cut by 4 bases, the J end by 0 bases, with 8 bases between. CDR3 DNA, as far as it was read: TGCACCTGCAGTGACTGGGATAACCAAGAC. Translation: CTCSDWDNQD. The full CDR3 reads CTCSDWDNQDTQYF.

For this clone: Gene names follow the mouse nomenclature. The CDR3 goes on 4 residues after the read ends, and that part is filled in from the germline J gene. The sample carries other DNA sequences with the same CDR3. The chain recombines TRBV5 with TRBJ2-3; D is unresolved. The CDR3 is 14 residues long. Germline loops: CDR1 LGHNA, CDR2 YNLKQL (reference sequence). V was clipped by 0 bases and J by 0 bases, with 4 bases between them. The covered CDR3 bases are TGTGCCAGCAGCCAAGACTGGAGTGCAGAA. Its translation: CASSQDWSAE. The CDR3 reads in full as CASSQDWSAETLYF.

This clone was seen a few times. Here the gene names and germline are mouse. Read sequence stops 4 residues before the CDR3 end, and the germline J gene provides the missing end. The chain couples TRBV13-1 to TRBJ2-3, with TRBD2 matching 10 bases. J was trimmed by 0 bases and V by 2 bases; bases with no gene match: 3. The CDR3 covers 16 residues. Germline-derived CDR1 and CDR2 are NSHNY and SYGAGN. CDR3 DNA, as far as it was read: TGTGCCAGCAGTGACTGGGGGGGCGAAAGTGCAGAA. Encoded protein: CASSDWGGESAE. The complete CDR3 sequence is CASSDWGGESAETLYF.

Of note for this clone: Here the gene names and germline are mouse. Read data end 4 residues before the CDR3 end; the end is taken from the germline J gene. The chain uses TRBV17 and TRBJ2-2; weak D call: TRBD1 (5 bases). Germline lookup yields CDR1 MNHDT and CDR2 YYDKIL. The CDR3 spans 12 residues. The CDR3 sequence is CASSRQGGQLYF. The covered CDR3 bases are TGTGCTAGCAGTAGACAGGGCGGG.

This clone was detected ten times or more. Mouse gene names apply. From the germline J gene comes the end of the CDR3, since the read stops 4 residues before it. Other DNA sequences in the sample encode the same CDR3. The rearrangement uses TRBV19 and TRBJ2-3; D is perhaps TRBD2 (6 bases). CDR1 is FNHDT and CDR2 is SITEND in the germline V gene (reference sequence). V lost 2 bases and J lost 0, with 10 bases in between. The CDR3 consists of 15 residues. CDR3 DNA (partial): TGTGCCAGCAGTATCCTGGGGACTAGTGCAGAA. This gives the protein CASSILGTSAE. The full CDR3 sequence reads CASSILGTSAETLYF.

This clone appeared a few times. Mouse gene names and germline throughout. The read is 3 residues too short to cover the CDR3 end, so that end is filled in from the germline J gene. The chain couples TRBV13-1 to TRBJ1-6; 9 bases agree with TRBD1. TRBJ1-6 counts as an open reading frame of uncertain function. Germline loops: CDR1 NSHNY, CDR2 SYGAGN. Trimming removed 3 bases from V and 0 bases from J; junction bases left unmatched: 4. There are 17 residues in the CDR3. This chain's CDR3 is CASSGDRGNSYNSPLYF. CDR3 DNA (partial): TGTGCCAGCAGTGGAGACAGGGGGAATTCCTATAATTCGCCC.

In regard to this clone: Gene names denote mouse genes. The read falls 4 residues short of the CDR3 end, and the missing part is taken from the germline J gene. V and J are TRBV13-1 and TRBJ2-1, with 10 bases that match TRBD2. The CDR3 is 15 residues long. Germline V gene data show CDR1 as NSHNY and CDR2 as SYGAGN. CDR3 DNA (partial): TGTGCCAGCAGTGGCCTGGGGGGGCGAGGGGCT. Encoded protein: CASSGLGGRGA. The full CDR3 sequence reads CASSGLGGRGAEQFF.

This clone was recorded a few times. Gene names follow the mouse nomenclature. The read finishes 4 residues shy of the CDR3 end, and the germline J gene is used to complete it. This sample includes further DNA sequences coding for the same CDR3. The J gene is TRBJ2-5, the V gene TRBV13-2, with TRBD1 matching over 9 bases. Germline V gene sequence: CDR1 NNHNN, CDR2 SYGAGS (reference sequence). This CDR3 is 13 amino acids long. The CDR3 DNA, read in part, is TGTGCCAGCGGCGACAGGGGGGAAGAC. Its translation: CASGDRGED. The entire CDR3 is CASGDRGEDTQYF.

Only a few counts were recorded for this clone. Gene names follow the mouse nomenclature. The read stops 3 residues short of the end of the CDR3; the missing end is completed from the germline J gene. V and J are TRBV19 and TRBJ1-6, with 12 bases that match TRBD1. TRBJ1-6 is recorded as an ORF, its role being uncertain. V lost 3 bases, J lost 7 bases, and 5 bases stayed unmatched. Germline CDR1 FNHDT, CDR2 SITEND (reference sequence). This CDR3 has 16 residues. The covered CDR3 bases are TGTGCCAGCAGTACCCGGGACAGGGGGCAGAATTCGCCC. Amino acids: CASSTRDRGQNSP. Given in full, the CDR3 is CASSTRDRGQNSPLYF.

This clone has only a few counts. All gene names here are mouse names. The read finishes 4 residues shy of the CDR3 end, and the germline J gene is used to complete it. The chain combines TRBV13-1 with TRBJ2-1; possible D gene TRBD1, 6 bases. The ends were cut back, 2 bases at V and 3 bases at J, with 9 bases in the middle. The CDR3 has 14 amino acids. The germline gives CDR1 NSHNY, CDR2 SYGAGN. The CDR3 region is CASSEYRVYAEQFF. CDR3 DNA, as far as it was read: TGTGCCAGCAGTGAATACAGGGTCTATGCT.

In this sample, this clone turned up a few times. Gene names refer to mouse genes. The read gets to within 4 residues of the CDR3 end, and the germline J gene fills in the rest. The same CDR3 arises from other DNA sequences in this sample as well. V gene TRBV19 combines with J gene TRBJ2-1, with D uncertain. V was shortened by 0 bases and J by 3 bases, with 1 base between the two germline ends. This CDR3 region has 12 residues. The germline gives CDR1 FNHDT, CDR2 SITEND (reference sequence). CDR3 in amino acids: CASSIVYAEQFF. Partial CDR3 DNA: TGTGCCAGCAGTATAGTCTATGCT.

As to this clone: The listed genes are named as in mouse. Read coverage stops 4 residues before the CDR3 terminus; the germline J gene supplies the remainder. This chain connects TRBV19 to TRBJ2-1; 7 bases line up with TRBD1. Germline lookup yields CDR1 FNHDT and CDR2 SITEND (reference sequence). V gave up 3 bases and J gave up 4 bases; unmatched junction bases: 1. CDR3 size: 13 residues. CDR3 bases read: TGTGCCAGCAGTAACAGGGGTTATGCT. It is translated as CASSNRGYA. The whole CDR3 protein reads CASSNRGYAEQFF.

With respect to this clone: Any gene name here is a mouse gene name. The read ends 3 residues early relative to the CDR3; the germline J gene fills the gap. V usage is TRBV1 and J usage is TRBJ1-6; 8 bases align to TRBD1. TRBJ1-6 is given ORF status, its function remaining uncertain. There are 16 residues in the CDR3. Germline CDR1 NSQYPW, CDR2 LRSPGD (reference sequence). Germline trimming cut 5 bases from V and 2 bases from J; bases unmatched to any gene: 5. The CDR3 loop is CTCSPSTGAYNSPLYF. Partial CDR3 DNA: TGCACCTGCAGTCCCTCGACAGGGGCCTATAATTCGCCC.

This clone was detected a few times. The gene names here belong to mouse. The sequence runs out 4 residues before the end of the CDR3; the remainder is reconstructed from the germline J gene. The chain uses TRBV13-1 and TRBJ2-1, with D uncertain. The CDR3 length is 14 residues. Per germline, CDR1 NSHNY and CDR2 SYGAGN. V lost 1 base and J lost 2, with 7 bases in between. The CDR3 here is CASSDRWDYAEQFF. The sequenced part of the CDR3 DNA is TGTGCCAGCAGTGATCGTTGGGACTATGCT.

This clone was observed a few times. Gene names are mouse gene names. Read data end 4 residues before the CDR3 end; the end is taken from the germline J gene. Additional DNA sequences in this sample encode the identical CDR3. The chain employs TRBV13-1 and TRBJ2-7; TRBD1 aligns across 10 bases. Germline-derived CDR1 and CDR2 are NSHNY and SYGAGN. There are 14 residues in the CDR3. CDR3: CASSGRDRGYEQYF. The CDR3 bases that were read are TGTGCCAGCAGTGGCCGGGACAGGGGTTAT.

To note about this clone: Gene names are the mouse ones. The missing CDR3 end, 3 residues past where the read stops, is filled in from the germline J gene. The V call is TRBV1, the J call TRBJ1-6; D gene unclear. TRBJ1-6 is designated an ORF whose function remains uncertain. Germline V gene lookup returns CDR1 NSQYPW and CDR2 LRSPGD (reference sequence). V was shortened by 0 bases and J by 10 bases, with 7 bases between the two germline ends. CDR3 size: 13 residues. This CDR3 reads CTCSADLGSPLYF. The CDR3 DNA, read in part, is TGCACCTGCAGTGCAGATCTGGGATCGCCC.

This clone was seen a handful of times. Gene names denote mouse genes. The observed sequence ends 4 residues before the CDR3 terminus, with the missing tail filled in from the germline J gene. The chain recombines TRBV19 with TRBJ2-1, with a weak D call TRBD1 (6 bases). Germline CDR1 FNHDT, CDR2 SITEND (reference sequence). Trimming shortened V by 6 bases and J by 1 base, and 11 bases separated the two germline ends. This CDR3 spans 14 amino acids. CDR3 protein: CASTPDRNYAEQFF. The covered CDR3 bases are TGTGCCAGCACTCCGGACAGAAACTATGCT.